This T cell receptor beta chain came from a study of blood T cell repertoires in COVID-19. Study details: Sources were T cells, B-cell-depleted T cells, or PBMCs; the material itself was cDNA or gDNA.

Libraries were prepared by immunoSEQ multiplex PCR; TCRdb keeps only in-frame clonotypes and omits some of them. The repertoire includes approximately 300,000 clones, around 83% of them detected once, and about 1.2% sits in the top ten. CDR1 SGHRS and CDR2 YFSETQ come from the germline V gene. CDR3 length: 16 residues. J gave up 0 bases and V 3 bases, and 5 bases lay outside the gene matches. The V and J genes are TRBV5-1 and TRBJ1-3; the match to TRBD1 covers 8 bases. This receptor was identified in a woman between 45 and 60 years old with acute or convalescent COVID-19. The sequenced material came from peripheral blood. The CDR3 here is CASSWGTGNSGNTIYF. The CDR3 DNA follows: TGCGCCAGCAGCTGGGGGACAGGCAACTCTGGAAACACCATATATTTT.